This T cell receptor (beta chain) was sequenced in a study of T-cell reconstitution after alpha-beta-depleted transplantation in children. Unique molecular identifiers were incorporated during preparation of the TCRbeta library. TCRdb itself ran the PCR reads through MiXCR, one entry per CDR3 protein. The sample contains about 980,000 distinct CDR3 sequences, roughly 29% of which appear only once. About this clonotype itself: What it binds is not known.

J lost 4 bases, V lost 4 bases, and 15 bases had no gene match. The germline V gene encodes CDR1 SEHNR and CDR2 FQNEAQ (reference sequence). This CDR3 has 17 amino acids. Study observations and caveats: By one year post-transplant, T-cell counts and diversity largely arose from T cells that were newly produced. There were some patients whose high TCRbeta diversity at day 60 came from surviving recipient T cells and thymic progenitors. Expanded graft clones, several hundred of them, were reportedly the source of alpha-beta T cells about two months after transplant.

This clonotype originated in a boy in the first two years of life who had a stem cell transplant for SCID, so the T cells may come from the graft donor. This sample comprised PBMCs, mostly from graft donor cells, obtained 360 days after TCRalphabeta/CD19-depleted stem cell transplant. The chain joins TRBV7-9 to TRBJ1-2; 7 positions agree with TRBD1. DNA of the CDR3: TGTGCCAGCAGCTCAGAAAAAACAGGGACAGTTTCCTATGGCTACACCTTC. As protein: CASSSEKTGTVSYGYTF.